This passage covers 18 T cell receptor beta chains from one sample sequenced in a study of lymphopenia after photon versus proton radiotherapy. Produced via immunoSEQ multiplex PCR; TCRdb's table is partial and in-frame only. The sample holds roughly 38,000 clones, roughly nine tenths seen once. Sample: peripheral blood, taken from a patient treated with photon-based radiotherapy. Receptors originate from a man aged 55-75 years with cholangiocarcinoma.

This clone appeared a single time. This chain joins TRBV11-2 and TRBJ1-3; 7 bases are shared with TRBD1. V trimming: 8 bases; J trimming: 3 bases; junction bases outside the gene matches: 4. The germline CDR1 and CDR2 sequences are SGHAT and FQNNGV. The CDR3 runs to 13 residues. The CDR3 sequence is CASATGDGNTIYF. The CDR3 region has the DNA TGTGCCAGCGCCACAGGGGATGGAAACACCATATATTTT.

This clone was recorded only once. The genes are TRBV19 and TRBJ1-5, with D unclear. Germline CDR1 reads LNHDA; CDR2 reads SQIVND (reference sequence). This CDR3 spans 18 amino acids. The V end lost 0 bases, the J end lost 0 bases, and 15 bases lay between the germline ends. DNA for the CDR3: TGTGCCAGTAGTATAGATTTTGCCAACAGCTATAGCAATCAGCCCCAGCATTTT. It is translated as CASSIDFANSYSNQPQHF.

This clone was recorded only once. The rearrangement links TRBV10-2 to TRBJ2-1, with D maybe TRBD2 (5 bases). The CDR3 has 15 residues. From germline, CDR1 is WSHSY and CDR2 SAAADI. Trimming stripped 4 bases from V and 3 bases from J, with 13 bases between. The CDR3 sequence: CASSVGLAGYNEQFF. DNA of the CDR3: TGCGCCAGCAGTGTCGGGCTAGCAGGCTACAATGAGCAGTTCTTC.

The V call is TRBV7-9, the J call TRBJ1-2, with D possibly being TRBD1 (6 bases). V lost 6 bases and J 1 base, leaving 9 bases between the germline ends. Germline CDR1 reads SEHNR; CDR2 reads FQNEAQ (reference sequence). The CDR3 totals 13 residues. This CDR3 is CASSSDSNYGYTF. The CDR3 DNA reads as TGTGCCAGCAGTTCGGACAGTAACTATGGCTACACCTTC.

The CDR3 region is CASRDSSEETQYF. The CDR3 DNA is TGTGCCAGTAGGGACAGTTCGGAAGAGACCCAGTACTTC. The rearrangement joins TRBV19 to TRBJ2-5; tentative D call: TRBD1 (6 bases). V gave up 6 bases and J gave up 3 bases, with 11 bases separating them. Looked up from germline, CDR1 is LNHDA and CDR2 is SQIVND (reference sequence). This CDR3 has 13 amino acids.

The genes are TRBV19 and TRBJ2-1; 8 nucleotides line up with TRBD2. The CDR3 runs 14 residues. Germline trimming cut 7 bases from V and 7 bases from J; bases unmatched to any gene: 9. Germline V lookup: CDR1 LNHDA, CDR2 SQIVND (reference sequence). CDR3 loop: CASTTGGPRNEQFF. CDR3 DNA: TGTGCCAGTACCACGGGAGGGCCGAGGAATGAGCAGTTCTTC.

The CDR3 sequence: CASSSGEDRDTGELFF. CDR3 DNA: TGTGCCAGTAGTAGTGGGGAGGACAGGGATACCGGGGAGCTGTTTTTT. V gene TRBV19 combines with J gene TRBJ2-2; 8 bases line up with TRBD1. The V gene end was trimmed by 4 bases and the J gene end by 5 bases; junction bases not matched to a gene: 9. Germline lookup yields CDR1 LNHDA and CDR2 SQIVND (reference sequence). The CDR3 runs 16 residues.

Note on this clone: Other nucleotide sequences in the sample specify the same CDR3. The chain is built from TRBV7-8 and TRBJ1-5; D might be TRBD1 (6 bases). The germline V gene has CDR1 SGHVS and CDR2 FQNEAQ. With 3 bases removed from V and 2 bases from J, the gap between germline ends came to 8 bases. The CDR3 is 14 residues long. The CDR3 protein is CASSLPGGNQPQHF. The CDR3 DNA sequence: TGTGCCAGCAGCTTGCCAGGGGGCAATCAGCCCCAGCATTTT.

V is TRBV11-3 and J is TRBJ2-5; D possibly corresponds to TRBD2 (7 bases). Germline loops: CDR1 SGHNT, CDR2 YENEEA. The length of the CDR3 is 13 residues. The V gene lost 5 bases and the J gene lost 5 bases, with 12 bases spanning the gap. CDR3 protein: CASSGEGGETQYF. The DNA for the CDR3 is TGTGCCAGCAGCGGTGAGGGGGGGGAGACCCAGTACTTC.

V usage is TRBV13 and J usage is TRBJ1-4; no definite D call. Germline-derived CDR1 and CDR2 are PRHDT and FYEKMQ (reference sequence). CDR3 size: 12 residues. V lost 5 bases to trimming and J lost 10 bases, with 11 bases between them. CDR3 sequence: CASSMTRAKLFF. In DNA, the CDR3 is TGTGCCAGCAGCATGACTAGAGCAAAACTGTTTTTT.

CDR3 region: CASISSLAGNEQFF. CDR3 in DNA: TGTGCCAGCATTTCGTCACTAGCGGGAAATGAGCAGTTCTTC. V and J are TRBV2 and TRBJ2-1; 10 bases line up with TRBD2. V gave up 7 bases and J gave up 7 bases; unmatched junction bases: 7. Germline-derived CDR1 and CDR2 are SNHLY and FYNNEI. CDR3 length equals 14 residues. The full variable domain, in which reference TRBV2 and TRBJ2-1 provide the parts outside the CDR3, is EPEVTQTPSHQVTQMGQEVILRCVPISNHLYFYWYRQILGQKVEFLVSFYNNEISEKSEIFDDQFSVERPDGSNFTLKIRSTKLEDSAMYFCASISSLAGNEQFFGPGTRLTVL.

V is TRBV18 and J is TRBJ2-1; the D call may be TRBD1 or TRBD2 (5 bases each). Germline CDR1 is KGHSH and CDR2 is LQKENI. This CDR3 region has 17 residues. V was clipped by 5 bases and J by 4 bases, with 21 bases between them. CDR3 coding DNA: TGTGCCAGCTCAACCGGGACGGCAAGAGCATTATACAATGAGCAGTTCTTC. Its protein product is CASSTGTARALYNEQFF.

The chain recombines TRBV20-1 with TRBJ2-4; tentatively, D is TRBD2 (5 bases). The germline gives CDR1 DFQATT, CDR2 SNEGSKA (reference sequence). Trimming left V 3 bases short and J 9 bases short, with 9 bases between. The CDR3 runs to 11 residues. CDR3 residues: CSASYRGIQYF. CDR3 nucleotide sequence: TGCAGTGCTAGTTACCGGGGCATTCAGTACTTC.

The chain is built from TRBV6-1 and TRBJ1-6; D unclear. The CDR3 is 15 amino acids. The V end lost 3 bases, the J end lost 11 bases, and 17 bases lay between the germline ends. Germline V gene data show CDR1 as MNHNS and CDR2 as SASEGT. The CDR3 reads CASSEGSFSFAPLHF. The CDR3 DNA reads as TGTGCCAGCAGTGAGGGGTCCTTTTCATTTGCACCCCTCCACTTT.

The V and J genes are TRBV7-6 and TRBJ2-3; D remains unclear. The V and J ends lost 3 bases and 2 bases respectively, with 9 bases between them. Germline values: CDR1 SGHVS, CDR2 FNYEAQ. This CDR3 spans 14 amino acids. For the CDR3, the DNA is TGTGCCAGCAGCTTCACGTCCTACACAGATACGCAGTATTTT. Protein: CASSFTSYTDTQYF.

The chain links TRBV2 to TRBJ1-2; D might be TRBD1 (6 bases). The germline gives CDR1 SNHLY, CDR2 FYNNEI. The V end was cut by 7 bases, the J end by 5 bases, with 14 bases between. The CDR3 is 13 residues long. The CDR3 reads CASKAGQSYGYTF. As DNA, the CDR3 is TGTGCCAGCAAGGCGGGACAATCATATGGCTACACCTTC.

This chain links TRBV7-8 with TRBJ1-1, with TRBD1 as a possible D gene (6 bases). Germline-derived CDR1 and CDR2 are SGHVS and FQNEAQ. The CDR3 covers 16 residues. Deletions cut 1 base from V and 5 bases from J, with 17 bases between. Here the CDR3 reads CASSLGVRGFGTEAFF. The DNA for the CDR3 is TGTGCCAGCAGCTTAGGAGTTAGGGGGTTTGGGACTGAAGCTTTCTTT.

CDR3 nucleotide sequence: TGTGCCAGCAGGACAGGGAGGAACGAGCAGTACTTC. Amino acids: CASRTGRNEQYF. This chain uses TRBV28 with TRBJ2-7; TRBD1 is a possible D gene (7 bases). The CDR3 consists of 12 residues. Germline CDR1 is MDHEN and CDR2 is SYDVKM. Trimming removed 6 bases from V and 5 bases from J, with 11 bases in between.